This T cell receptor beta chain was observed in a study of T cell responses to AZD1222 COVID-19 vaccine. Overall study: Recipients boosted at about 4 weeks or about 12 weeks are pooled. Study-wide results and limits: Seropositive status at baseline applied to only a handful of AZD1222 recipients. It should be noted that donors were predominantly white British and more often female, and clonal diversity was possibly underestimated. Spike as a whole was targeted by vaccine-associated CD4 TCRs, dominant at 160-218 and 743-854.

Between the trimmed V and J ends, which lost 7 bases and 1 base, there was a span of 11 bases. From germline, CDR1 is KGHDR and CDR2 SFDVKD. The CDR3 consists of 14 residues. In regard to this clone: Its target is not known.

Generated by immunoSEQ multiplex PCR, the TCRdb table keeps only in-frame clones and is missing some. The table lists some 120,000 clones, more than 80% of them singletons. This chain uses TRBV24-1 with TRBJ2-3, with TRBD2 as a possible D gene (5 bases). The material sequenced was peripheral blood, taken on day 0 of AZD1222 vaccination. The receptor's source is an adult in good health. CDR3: CATRGSYGTDTQYF. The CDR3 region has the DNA TGTGCCACCAGGGGGAGCTACGGCACAGATACGCAGTATTTT.